These 16 T cell receptor beta chains were all obtained from the same sample, sequenced in a study of blood T cell repertoires in COVID-19. The assay was immunoSEQ multiplex PCR, and TCRdb's table has in-frame clones only and misses some. The sample comprises some 200,000 clones, roughly 84% of which are singletons, and about 10% rests with the top ten. Material: peripheral blood. The receptors stem from a woman older than 75 with COVID-19, enrolled during active disease.

The chain employs TRBV2 and TRBJ1-5; D remains ambiguous. The V gene's germline CDR1 is SNHLY and CDR2 FYNNEI. The CDR3 length is 11 residues. Trimming shortened V by 5 bases and J by 5 bases, and 4 bases separated the two germline ends. The CDR3 protein is CASSPDQPQHF. DNA for the CDR3: TGTGCCAGCAGTCCAGATCAGCCCCAGCATTTT.

The chain is built from TRBV10-3 and TRBJ2-5, with 15 bases matching TRBD2. The CDR3 totals 16 residues. CDR1 and CDR2 (germline): ENHRY, SYGVKD. J lost 2 bases, V lost 2 bases, and 0 bases had no gene match. CDR3 in DNA: TGTGCCATCAGTGAGGGACTAGCGGGGGGGCAAGAGACCCAGTACTTC. Its translation: CAISEGLAGGQETQYF.

This clone came up a few times. This chain connects TRBV19 to TRBJ2-2; tentative D call: TRBD2 (5 bases). This CDR3 has 15 amino acids. V was pared by 7 bases and J by 0 bases, with 12 bases between. Germline V CDR1 and CDR2: LNHDA, SQIVND (reference sequence). The CDR3: CASTTGIANTGELFF. The CDR3 region has the DNA TGTGCCAGTACCACCGGGATCGCGAACACCGGGGAGCTGTTTTTT.

A few counts support this clone. The rearrangement links TRBV6-6 to TRBJ1-4; TRBD1 matches 7 bases. The V gene's germline CDR1 is MNHNY and CDR2 SVGAGI (reference sequence). The CDR3 is 15 residues long. Trimming cost V 6 bases and J 7 bases; bases outside gene matches: 11. The CDR3: CASREWTGPGEKLFF. DNA of the CDR3: TGTGCCAGCAGAGAATGGACAGGTCCTGGTGAAAAACTGTTTTTT.

The DNA of the CDR3 is TGTGCCAGCAGCCCCCGGGGGGGGCCCTTAGCCAAAAACATTCAGTACTTC. Translating gives CASSPRGGPLAKNIQYF. The chain carries TRBV9 and TRBJ2-4, with 8 bases matching TRBD2. The CDR3 contains 17 residues. Trimming at V came to 4 bases and at J to 0 bases, leaving 9 bases not matched to a gene. Germline loops: CDR1 SGDLS, CDR2 YYNGEE.

The rearrangement links TRBV2 to TRBJ1-2, with 8 positions matching TRBD1. V was clipped by 8 bases and J by 6 bases; unmatched bases: 14. This CDR3 has 15 residues. Looked up from germline, CDR1 is SNHLY and CDR2 is FYNNEI. The CDR3 here is CASVLTWTGLNGYTF. The CDR3, as DNA: TGTGCCAGCGTTCTGACTTGGACAGGGTTAAATGGCTACACCTTC. Full variable domain (rest looked up from reference TRBV2 and TRBJ1-2): EPEVTQTPSHQVTQMGQEVILRCVPISNHLYFYWYRQILGQKVEFLVSFYNNEISEKSEIFDDQFSVERPDGSNFTLKIRSTKLEDSAMYFCASVLTWTGLNGYTFGSGTRLTVV.

The V call is TRBV5-8, the J call TRBJ2-1; 9 nucleotides agree with TRBD2. Trimming cost V 1 base and J 9 bases; bases outside gene matches: 8. Per the germline V gene, CDR1 is SGHTS and CDR2 is YDEGEE. There are 15 residues in the CDR3. The chain's CDR3 is CASSLWASGKVEQFF. The CDR3 nucleotides read TGTGCCAGCAGCTTGTGGGCTAGCGGGAAGGTTGAGCAGTTCTTC.

The chain links TRBV6-6 to TRBJ1-4, with 10 bases aligning to TRBD1. The V segment lost 5 bases and the J segment 7 bases; nucleotides outside the gene matches: 7. The germline gives CDR1 MNHNY, CDR2 SVGAGI (reference sequence). The CDR3 has 15 residues. The CDR3 protein is CASSPPGTGAEKLFF. The CDR3, as DNA: TGTGCCAGCAGTCCGCCGGGGACAGGGGCTGAAAAACTGTTTTTT.

The J gene is TRBJ2-7, the V gene TRBV11-3; D remains unclear. The CDR3 loop spans 10 amino acids. Trimming removed 5 bases from V and 3 bases from J, with 2 bases in between. Germline V gene lookup returns CDR1 SGHNT and CDR2 YENEEA. CDR3 DNA: TGTGCCAGCAGCCGCTACGAGCAGTACGTC. This sequence encodes CASSRYEQYV.

The gene calls are TRBV7-8 and TRBJ1-5, with D tentatively TRBD1 (5 bases). This CDR3 is built from 15 residues. Germline V lookup: CDR1 SGHVS, CDR2 FQNEAQ. The germline V and J ends were trimmed by 4 bases and 0 bases, with 10 bases remaining between them. The CDR3 DNA reads as TGTGCCAGCAGCTCTGCAGGGTATAGCAATCAGCCCCAGCATTTT. The encoded protein is CASSSAGYSNQPQHF.

The chain is built from TRBV30 and TRBJ1-5, with 8 positions matching TRBD1. In germline, CDR1 is GTSNPN, CDR2 SVGIG (reference sequence). The J segment lost 3 bases and the V segment lost 5 bases, leaving 15 bases of the junction unmatched. This CDR3 is built from 17 residues. CDR3 DNA: TGTGCCTGGGCAAGAGGGGGACAGGCTTTCAACAATCAGCCCCAGCATTTT. It is translated as CAWARGGQAFNNQPQHF.

The J gene is TRBJ2-3, the V gene TRBV9; TRBD2 agrees at 10 bases. This CDR3 is built from 15 residues. CDR1 is SGDLS, CDR2 YYNGEE, per germline. J gave up 3 bases and V 3 bases, and 4 bases lay outside the gene matches. CDR3 coding DNA: TGTGCCAGCAGCGCGACGGGACTAGCGACAGATACGCAGTATTTT. This gives the protein CASSATGLATDTQYF.

There are a few counts of this clone. This sequence joins TRBV4-3 and TRBJ1-4; a possible D gene is TRBD1 (6 bases). V was trimmed by 4 bases and J by 8 bases, leaving 14 bases between them. Germline loops: CDR1 LGHNA, CDR2 YSLEER. CDR3 length: 14 residues. The CDR3 coding sequence is TGCGCCAGCAGCCCACAGGGTATGCGCGAAAAACTGTTTTTT. Protein sequence: CASSPQGMREKLFF.

In this sample, this clone turned up once. The genes are TRBV11-3 and TRBJ2-2, with a possible D match to TRBD2 (6 bases). The germline V gene has CDR1 SGHNT and CDR2 YENEEA. This CDR3 contains 18 residues. V shed 5 bases and J shed 4 bases, with 23 bases lying between them. This CDR3 reads CASSPWRGQGVSTGELFF. CDR3 DNA sequence: TGTGCCAGCAGCCCATGGAGGGGTCAGGGTGTAAGCACCGGGGAGCTGTTTTTT.

The chain is built from TRBV18 and TRBJ2-6; tentative D call: TRBD2 (5 bases). Germline CDR1 and CDR2: KGHSH and LQKENI. The CDR3 contains 17 residues. V was shortened by 3 bases and J by 2 bases, with 14 bases between the two germline ends. The CDR3 is CASSPIQGGAGANVLTF. The DNA for the CDR3 is TGTGCCAGCTCACCGATACAAGGAGGAGCTGGGGCCAACGTCCTGACTTTC.

This chain links TRBV10-3 with TRBJ2-7; D might be TRBD1 (5 bases). CDR3 length: 14 amino acids. Germline V CDR1 and CDR2: ENHRY, SYGVKD. V was trimmed by 3 bases and J by 4 bases, leaving 13 bases between them. The CDR3 nucleotides read TGTGCCATCAGTGATGGCAGGGAAAGGTACGAGCAGTACTTC. This encodes CAISDGRERYEQYF.